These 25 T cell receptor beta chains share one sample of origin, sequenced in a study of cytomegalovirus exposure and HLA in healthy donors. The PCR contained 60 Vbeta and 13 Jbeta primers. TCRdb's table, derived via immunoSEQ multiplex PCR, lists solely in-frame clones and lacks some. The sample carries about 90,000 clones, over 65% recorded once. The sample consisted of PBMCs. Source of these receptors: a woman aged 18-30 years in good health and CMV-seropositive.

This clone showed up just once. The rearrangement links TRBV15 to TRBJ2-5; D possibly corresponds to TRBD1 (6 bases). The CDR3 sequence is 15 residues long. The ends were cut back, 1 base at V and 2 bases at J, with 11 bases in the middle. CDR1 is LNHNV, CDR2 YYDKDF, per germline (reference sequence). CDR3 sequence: CATSRVLGQQETQYF. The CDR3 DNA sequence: TGTGCCACCAGCAGAGTCCTAGGACAGCAAGAGACCCAGTACTTC.

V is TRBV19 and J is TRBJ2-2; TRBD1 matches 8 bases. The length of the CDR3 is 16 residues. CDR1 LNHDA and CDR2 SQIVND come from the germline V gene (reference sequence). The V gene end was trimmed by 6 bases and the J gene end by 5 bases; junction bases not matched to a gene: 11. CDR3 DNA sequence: TGTGCCAGTAGCTTCTTCAGGGGGCAACGGACCGGGGAGCTGTTTTTT. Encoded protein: CASSFFRGQRTGELFF.

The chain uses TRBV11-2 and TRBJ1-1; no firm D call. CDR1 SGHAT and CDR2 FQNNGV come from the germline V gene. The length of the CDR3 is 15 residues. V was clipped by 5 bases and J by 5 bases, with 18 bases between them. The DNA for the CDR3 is TGTGCCAGCAGCCCTATGGAGGGAAGAGGGACTGAAGCTTTCTTT. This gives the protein CASSPMEGRGTEAFF.

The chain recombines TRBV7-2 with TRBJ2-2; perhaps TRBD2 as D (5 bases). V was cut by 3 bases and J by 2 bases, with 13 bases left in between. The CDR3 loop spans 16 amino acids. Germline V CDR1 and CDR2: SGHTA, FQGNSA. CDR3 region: CASSFGSMTNTGELFF. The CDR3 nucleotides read TGTGCCAGCAGCTTTGGGAGCATGACAAACACCGGGGAGCTGTTTTTT. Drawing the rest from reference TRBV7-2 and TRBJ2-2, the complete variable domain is GAGVSQSPSNKVTEKGKDVELRCDPISGHTALYWYRQSLGQGLEFLIYFQGNSAPDKSGLPSDRFSAERTGGSVSTLTIQRTQQEDSAVYLCASSFGSMTNTGELFFGEGSRLTVL.

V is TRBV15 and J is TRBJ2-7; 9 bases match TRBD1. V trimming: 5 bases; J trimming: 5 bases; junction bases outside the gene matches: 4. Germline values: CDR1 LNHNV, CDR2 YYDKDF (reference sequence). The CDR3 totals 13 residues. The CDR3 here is CATSLQGADEQYF. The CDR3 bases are TGTGCCACCAGCCTACAGGGGGCCGACGAGCAGTACTTC.

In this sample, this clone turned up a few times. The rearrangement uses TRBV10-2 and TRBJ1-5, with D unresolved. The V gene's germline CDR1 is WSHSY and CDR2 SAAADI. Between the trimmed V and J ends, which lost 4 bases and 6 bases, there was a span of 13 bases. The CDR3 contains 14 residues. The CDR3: CASSAGPEAQPQHF. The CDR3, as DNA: TGCGCCAGCAGTGCGGGTCCGGAGGCTCAGCCCCAGCATTTT.

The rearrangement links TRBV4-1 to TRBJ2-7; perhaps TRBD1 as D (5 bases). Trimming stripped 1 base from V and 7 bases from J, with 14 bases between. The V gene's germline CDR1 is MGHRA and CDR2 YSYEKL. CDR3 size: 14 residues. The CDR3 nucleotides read TGCGCCAGCAGCCAAGTTATAGCTCCAGGGGAGCAGTACTTC. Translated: CASSQVIAPGEQYF.

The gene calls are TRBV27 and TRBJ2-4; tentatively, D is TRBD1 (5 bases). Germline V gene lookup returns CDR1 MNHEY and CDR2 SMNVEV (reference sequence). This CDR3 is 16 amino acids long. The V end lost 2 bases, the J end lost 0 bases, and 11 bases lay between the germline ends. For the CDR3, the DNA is TGTGCCAGCAGTTTACTGGACAAGCTAGCCAAAAACATTCAGTACTTC. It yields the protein CASSLLDKLAKNIQYF.

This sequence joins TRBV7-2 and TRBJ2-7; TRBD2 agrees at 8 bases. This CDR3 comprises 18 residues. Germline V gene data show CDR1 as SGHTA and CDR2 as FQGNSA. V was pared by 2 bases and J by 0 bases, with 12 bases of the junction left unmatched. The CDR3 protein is CASSLSWLAGSASYEQYF. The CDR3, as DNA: TGTGCCAGCAGCTTAAGTTGGCTAGCGGGCTCCGCCTCCTACGAGCAGTACTTC.

CDR3: CASSRHRGGNTIYF. The DNA of the CDR3 is TGTGCCAGCAGCCGCCACAGGGGTGGAAACACCATATATTTT. The chain uses TRBV5-8 and TRBJ1-3; 7 bases align to TRBD1. Germline CDR1 SGHTS, CDR2 YDEGEE. There are 14 residues in the CDR3. V trimming: 4 bases; J trimming: 3 bases; junction bases outside the gene matches: 4.

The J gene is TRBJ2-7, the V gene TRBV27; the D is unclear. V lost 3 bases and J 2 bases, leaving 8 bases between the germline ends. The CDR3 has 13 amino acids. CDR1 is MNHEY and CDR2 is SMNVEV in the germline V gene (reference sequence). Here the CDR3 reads CASSFSPPYEQYF. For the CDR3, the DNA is TGTGCCAGCAGTTTTAGCCCCCCCTACGAGCAGTACTTC.

The CDR3 reads CASSPSGTDTQYF. The CDR3 DNA reads TGTGCCAGCTCACCGTCCGGGACAGATACGCAGTATTTT. This chain uses TRBV18 with TRBJ2-3; D gene uncertain. The CDR3 has 13 amino acids. CDR1 is KGHSH and CDR2 is LQKENI in the germline V gene. Trimming took off 3 bases at V and 3 bases at J, with 7 bases between the two ends. Complete variable domain (other parts from reference TRBV18 and TRBJ2-3): NAGVMQNPRHLVRRRGQEARLRCSPMKGHSHVYWYRQLPEEGLKFMVYLQKENIIDESGMPKERFSAEFPKEGPSILRIQQVVRGDSAAYFCASSPSGTDTQYFGPGTRLTVL.

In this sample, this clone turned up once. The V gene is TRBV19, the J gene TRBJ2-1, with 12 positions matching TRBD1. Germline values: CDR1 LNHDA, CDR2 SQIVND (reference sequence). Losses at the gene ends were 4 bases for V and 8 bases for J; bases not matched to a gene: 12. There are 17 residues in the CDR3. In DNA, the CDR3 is TGTGCCAGTAGTAGAAGGCCGGGGACAGGGGGCGGCGATGAGCAGTTCTTC. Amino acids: CASSRRPGTGGGDEQFF.

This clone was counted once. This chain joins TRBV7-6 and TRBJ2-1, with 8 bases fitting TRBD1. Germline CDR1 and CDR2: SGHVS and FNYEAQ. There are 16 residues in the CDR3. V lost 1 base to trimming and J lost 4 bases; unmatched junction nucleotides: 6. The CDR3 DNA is TGTGCCAGCAGCTTAGGAGGCAGGGGGCTTTACAATGAGCAGTTCTTC. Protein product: CASSLGGRGLYNEQFF.

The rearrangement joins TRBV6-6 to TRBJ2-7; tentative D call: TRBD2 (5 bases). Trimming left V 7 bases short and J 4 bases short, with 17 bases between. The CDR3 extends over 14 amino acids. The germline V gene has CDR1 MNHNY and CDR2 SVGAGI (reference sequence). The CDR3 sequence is CASTDPRGIYEQYF. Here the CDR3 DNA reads TGTGCCAGCACCGACCCCCGGGGAATTTACGAGCAGTACTTC.

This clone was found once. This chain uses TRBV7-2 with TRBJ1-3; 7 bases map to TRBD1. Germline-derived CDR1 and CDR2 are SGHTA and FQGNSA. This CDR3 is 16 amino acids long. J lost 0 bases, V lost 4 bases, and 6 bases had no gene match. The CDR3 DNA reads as TGTGCCAGCAGCTCCAGGGGGTCCTTCTCTGGAAACACCATATATTTT. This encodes CASSSRGSFSGNTIYF.

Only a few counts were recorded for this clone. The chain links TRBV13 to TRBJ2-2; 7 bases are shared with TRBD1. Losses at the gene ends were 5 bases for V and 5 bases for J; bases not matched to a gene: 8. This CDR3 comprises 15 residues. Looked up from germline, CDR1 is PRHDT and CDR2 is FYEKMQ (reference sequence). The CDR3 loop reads CASSRGGWQTGELFF. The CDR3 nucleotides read TGTGCCAGCAGCCGAGGGGGCTGGCAAACCGGGGAGCTGTTTTTT. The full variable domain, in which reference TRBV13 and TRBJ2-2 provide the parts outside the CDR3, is AAGVIQSPRHLIKEKRETATLKCYPIPRHDTVYWYQQGPGQDPQFLISFYEKMQSDKGSIPDRFSAQQFSDYHSELNMSSLELGDSALYFCASSRGGWQTGELFFGEGSRLTVL.

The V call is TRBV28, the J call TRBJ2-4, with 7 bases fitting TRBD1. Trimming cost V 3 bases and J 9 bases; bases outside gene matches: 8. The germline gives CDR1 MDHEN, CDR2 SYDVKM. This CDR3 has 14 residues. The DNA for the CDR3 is TGTGCCAGCAGTTTCTCAGGGGGAAAGGGCATTCAGTACTTC. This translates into CASSFSGGKGIQYF. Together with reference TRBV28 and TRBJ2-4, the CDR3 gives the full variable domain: DVKVTQSSRYLVKRTGEKVFLECVQDMDHENMFWYRQDPGLGLRLIYFSYDVKMKEKGDIPEGYSVSREKKERFSLILESASTNQTSMYLCASSFSGGKGIQYFGAGTRLSVL.

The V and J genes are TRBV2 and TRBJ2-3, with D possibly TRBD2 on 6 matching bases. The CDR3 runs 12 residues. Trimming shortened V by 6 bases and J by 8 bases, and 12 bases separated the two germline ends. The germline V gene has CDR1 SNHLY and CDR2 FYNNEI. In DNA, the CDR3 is TGTGCCAGCAGAGGGACTTCGGGTACGCAGTATTTT. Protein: CASRGTSGTQYF.

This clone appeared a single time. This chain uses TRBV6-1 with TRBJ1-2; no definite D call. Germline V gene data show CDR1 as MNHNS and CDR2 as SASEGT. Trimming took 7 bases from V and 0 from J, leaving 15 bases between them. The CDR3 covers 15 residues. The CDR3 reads CASTPPGYPNYGYTF. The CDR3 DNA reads TGTGCCAGCACGCCCCCGGGGTATCCTAACTATGGCTACACCTTC.

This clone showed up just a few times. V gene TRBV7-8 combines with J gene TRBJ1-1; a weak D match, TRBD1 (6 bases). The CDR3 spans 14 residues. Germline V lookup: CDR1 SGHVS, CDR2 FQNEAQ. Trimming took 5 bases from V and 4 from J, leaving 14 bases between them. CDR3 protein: CASSPTRGGTEAFF. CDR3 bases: TGTGCCAGCAGCCCGACCAGGGGTGGCACTGAAGCTTTCTTT.

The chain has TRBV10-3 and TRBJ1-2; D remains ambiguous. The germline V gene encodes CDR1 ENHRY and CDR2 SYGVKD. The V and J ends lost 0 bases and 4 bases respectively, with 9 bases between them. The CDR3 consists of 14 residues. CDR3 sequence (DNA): TGTGCCATCAGTGAGTCTAGAGTTGGCTATGGCTACACCTTC. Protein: CAISESRVGYGYTF.

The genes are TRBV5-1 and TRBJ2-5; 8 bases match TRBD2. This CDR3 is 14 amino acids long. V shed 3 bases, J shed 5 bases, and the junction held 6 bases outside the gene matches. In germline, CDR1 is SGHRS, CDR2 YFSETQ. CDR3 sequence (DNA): TGCGCCAGCAGCTCCCCGGGGGGGTGGGAGACCCAGTACTTC. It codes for CASSSPGGWETQYF.

CDR3 nucleotide sequence: TGCAGTGCTATGGGGGGAGCGGATTTCTTT. Translating gives CSAMGGADFF. The genes are TRBV20-1 and TRBJ1-1; maybe TRBD1 (5 bases). V lost 4 bases, J lost 13 bases, and 13 bases lay in between. Germline V CDR1 and CDR2: DFQATT, SNEGSKA (reference sequence). This CDR3 comprises 10 residues.

Here the CDR3 reads CASSSRGGDTQYF. DNA for the CDR3: TGTGCCAGCAGCTCCCGCGGGGGGGATACGCAGTATTTT. The chain has TRBV7-3 and TRBJ2-3, with 8 bases fitting TRBD2. The germline CDR1 and CDR2 sequences are SGHTA and FQGTGA. CDR3 length: 13 residues. After removal of 4 bases from V and 6 bases from J, the junction contained 3 bases not matched to a gene.